These T cell receptor beta chains were read from a single sample in a study of T cells in Graves' hyperthyroidism and ophthalmopathy. Each CDR3 protein gets one entry after TCRdb re-called the multiplex PCR reads with MiXCR. This table has around 350,000 distinct CDR3 sequences, 13% to 15% appearing once. The material sequenced was blood. These TCRs come from a woman aged 60-75 years with Graves' ophthalmopathy. The CDR3 runs from the conserved cysteine through the conserved F or W. The D gene is left open where the match is weak. Some rows have no size entry. The others give once, few or many, or a class for an expanded clone.

abundance	v_gene	d_gene	j_gene	CDR3nt	CDR3aa
-	TRBV4-1	TRBD1	TRBJ2-7	TGCGCCAGCAGCCAAGCCCTGTGGGGACAGGCCAACGAGCAGTACTTC	CASSQALWGQANEQYF
many	TRBV7-6	-	TRBJ2-7	TGTGCCAGCAGCTCACGGACCGAATACGAGCAGTACTTC	CASSSRTEYEQYF
many	TRBV5-1	-	TRBJ2-1	TGCGCCAGCAGCTTGGTACCAGAATACAATGAGCAGTTCTTC	CASSLVPEYNEQFF
-	TRBV7-9	-	TRBJ2-7	TGTGCCAGCAGCCTTGATAGGGTGCAGCAGTACTTC	CASSLDRVQQYF
many	TRBV29-1	TRBD2	TRBJ2-1	TGCAGCGTTGGCAGAGCGGGAGGTGGCGATGAGCAGTTCTTC	CSVGRAGGGDEQFF
many	TRBV28	TRBD1	TRBJ1-5	TGTGCCAGCAGTTTAGGACAGGTTAGCAATCAGCCCCAGCATTTT	CASSLGQVSNQPQHF
few	TRBV10-2	-	TRBJ2-7	TGCGCCAGCAGGGGGGACTTAACCTACGAGCAGTACTTC	CASRGDLTYEQYF
many	TRBV11-2	-	TRBJ2-3	TGTGCCAGCAGCTTAGATCTGAGAGATACGCAGTATTTT	CASSLDLRDTQYF
many	TRBV7-6	TRBD2	TRBJ2-3	TGTGCCAGCAGCCCGAGAGGGGCGGGAGGACTAAATACGCAGTATTTT	CASSPRGAGGLNTQYF
-	TRBV28	TRBD2	TRBJ2-7	TGTGCCAGCAGAATTAGCGGGAGCGAATCCTACGAGCAGTACTTC	CASRISGSESYEQYF
-	TRBV10-3	TRBD2	TRBJ2-7	TGTGCCATCAATGGGGATAGGGGACTAGTTGCCTACGAGCAGTACTTC	CAINGDRGLVAYEQYF
-	TRBV5-1	TRBD1	TRBJ1-3	TGCGCCAGCAAGAGGTCGGACAGGGGGTCTGGAAACACCATATATTTT	CASKRSDRGSGNTIYF
many	TRBV7-9	-	TRBJ2-1	TGTGCCAGCAGCCCCCGGGACTTTCACAATGAGCAGTTCTTC	CASSPRDFHNEQFF
-	TRBV2	-	TRBJ2-4	TGTGCCAGCTGTTGTGGGCCGAAAAACATTCAGTACTTC	CASCCGPKNIQYF
many	TRBV5-1	TRBD2	TRBJ2-7	TGCGCCAGCAGCCTTAGCGGGAGGGTCTACGAGCAGTACTTC	CASSLSGRVYEQYF
few	TRBV7-9	-	TRBJ1-4	TGTGCCAGCAGCTTAAGTGGCAATAATGAAAAACTGTTTTTT	CASSLSGNNEKLFF
many	TRBV2	-	TRBJ1-2	TGTGCCAGCAGTGAAGAGAGGGGCCCCTATGGCTACACCTTC	CASSEERGPYGYTF
-	TRBV18	-	TRBJ2-3	TGTGCCAGCTCACCTTTTCCCGGGTCGGATACGCAGTATTTT	CASSPFPGSDTQYF
-	TRBV13	-	TRBJ2-7	TGCGCCAGCAGCAAAACGGAAAAGGGAGAGCAGTACTTC	CASSKTEKGEQYF
many	TRBV29-1	-	TRBJ2-3	TGCAGCGCCCACGGGGGCGCAGATACGCAGTATTTT	CSAHGGADTQYF
-	TRBV28	-	TRBJ2-7	TGTGCCAGCACCCCCACCCGGGGCATCTACGAGCAGTACTTC	CASTPTRGIYEQYF
many	TRBV28	-	TRBJ2-1	TGTGCCAGCAGTAAACAGCTAAATGAGCAGTTCTTC	CASSKQLNEQFF
many	TRBV12-3/TRBV12-4	-	TRBJ2-7	TGTGCCAGCAGTCCGCCCGACACGACTAGCGAGCAGTACTTC	CASSPPDTTSEQYF
-	TRBV9	TRBD2	TRBJ2-7	TGTGCCAGCAGCCCCGGGGGGACCTCCTCATACGAGCAGTACTTC	CASSPGGTSSYEQYF
many	TRBV28	TRBD1	TRBJ2-1	TGTGCCAGCACCTTCGGGGACAGGCCCTACAATGAGCAGTTCTTC	CASTFGDRPYNEQFF
many	TRBV27	-	TRBJ2-3	TGTGCCAGCAGTTTATGGCGGAGCACAGATACGCAGTATTTT	CASSLWRSTDTQYF
-	TRBV7-3	TRBD1	TRBJ1-1	TGTGCCAGCAGCCCAAACAGGGACAGTGAAGCTTTCTTT	CASSPNRDSEAFF